These T cell receptor beta chains were read from a single sample in a study of blood T cell repertoires in COVID-19. The protocol was immunoSEQ multiplex PCR, while the TCRdb copy is restricted to in-frame clones and leaves out a portion. The sample lists approximately 260,000 clones; approximately 88% were seen once. The source material was peripheral blood. These receptors came from a woman in her seventies with COVID-19, enrolled during active disease. Both conserved end residues are part of each CDR3. Fields, in order: V gene, J gene, clone size, D gene, CDR3 protein, CDR3 DNA. The D gene is left open where the match is weak. Clone size is shown for a subset of rows, as once, few, many or a class of expanded clone.

v_gene: TRBV5-1; j_gene: TRBJ2-7; abundance: .; d_gene: .; CDR3aa: CASSYASNYEQYF; CDR3nt: TGCGCCAGCAGCTACGCGAGCAATTACGAGCAGTACTTC
v_gene: TRBV4-1; j_gene: TRBJ2-4; abundance: once; d_gene: .; CDR3aa: CASSQQDIQYF; CDR3nt: TGCGCCAGCAGCCAACAGGACATTCAGTACTTC
v_gene: TRBV7-8; j_gene: TRBJ1-1; abundance: .; d_gene: TRBD1; CDR3aa: CASSLGTGGAFRTEAFF; CDR3nt: TGTGCCAGCAGCCTCGGTACAGGGGGCGCCTTTCGCACTGAAGCTTTCTTT
v_gene: TRBV5-1; j_gene: TRBJ2-1; abundance: .; d_gene: TRBD2; CDR3aa: CASSYASGTSSYNEQFF; CDR3nt: TGCGCCAGCAGCTACGCTAGCGGGACGAGCTCCTACAATGAGCAGTTCTTC
v_gene: TRBV4-3; j_gene: TRBJ1-1; abundance: .; d_gene: .; CDR3aa: CASSQETGVHTEAFF; CDR3nt: TGCGCCAGCAGCCAGGAGACAGGAGTCCACACTGAAGCTTTCTTT
v_gene: TRBV27; j_gene: TRBJ1-2; abundance: .; d_gene: .; CDR3aa: CASKRVGDTYGYTF; CDR3nt: TGTGCCAGCAAGAGGGTGGGAGACACCTATGGCTACACCTTC
v_gene: TRBV6-2/TRBV6-3; j_gene: TRBJ1-2; abundance: .; d_gene: .; CDR3aa: CASSYPRGPEAYGYTF; CDR3nt: TGTGCCAGCAGTTACCCGAGAGGTCCGGAGGCCTATGGCTACACCTTC
v_gene: TRBV28; j_gene: TRBJ2-1; abundance: .; d_gene: .; CDR3aa: CASSAEAGYYNEQFF; CDR3nt: TGTGCCAGCAGTGCAGAGGCGGGCTACTACAATGAGCAGTTCTTC
v_gene: TRBV28; j_gene: TRBJ2-7; abundance: .; d_gene: TRBD1; CDR3aa: CASSSGQDYEQYF; CDR3nt: TGTGCCAGCAGTTCAGGACAGGACTACGAGCAGTACTTC
v_gene: TRBV19; j_gene: TRBJ1-5; abundance: .; d_gene: TRBD1; CDR3aa: CASSPGTGGTQHF; CDR3nt: TGTGCCAGTAGTCCTGGGACAGGGGGGACCCAGCATTTT
v_gene: TRBV10-3; j_gene: TRBJ2-6; abundance: .; d_gene: .; CDR3aa: CAISESGIAPSGANVLTF; CDR3nt: TGTGCCATCAGTGAGTCGGGAATAGCGCCCTCTGGGGCCAACGTCCTGACTTTC
v_gene: TRBV4-3; j_gene: TRBJ2-1; abundance: few; d_gene: TRBD2; CDR3aa: CASSRLRTSGTYNEQFF; CDR3nt: TGCGCCAGCAGCCGATTGAGGACTAGCGGAACCTACAATGAGCAGTTCTTC
v_gene: TRBV9; j_gene: TRBJ2-5; abundance: once; d_gene: TRBD2; CDR3aa: CASSPPGLAGGQETQYF; CDR3nt: TGTGCCAGCAGCCCTCCCGGACTAGCGGGAGGTCAAGAGACCCAGTACTTC
v_gene: TRBV5-1; j_gene: TRBJ2-2; abundance: .; d_gene: .; CDR3aa: CASSLRQGGTGELFF; CDR3nt: TGCGCCAGCAGCTTGCGTCAGGGCGGCACCGGGGAGCTGTTTTTT
v_gene: TRBV3-1/TRBV3-2; j_gene: TRBJ1-1; abundance: .; d_gene: TRBD1; CDR3aa: CASSGDRVGTEAFF; CDR3nt: TGTGCCAGCAGCGGGGACAGGGTAGGCACTGAAGCTTTCTTT
v_gene: TRBV19; j_gene: TRBJ1-4; abundance: once; d_gene: .; CDR3aa: CASSIGEGLNEKLFF; CDR3nt: TGTGCCAGTAGTATAGGAGAGGGCCTCAATGAAAAACTGTTTTTT
v_gene: TRBV9; j_gene: TRBJ1-2; abundance: .; d_gene: TRBD1; CDR3aa: CASSVAAKTGDYGYTF; CDR3nt: TGTGCCAGCAGCGTTGCTGCCAAAACAGGGGACTATGGCTACACCTTC
v_gene: TRBV28; j_gene: TRBJ1-1; abundance: .; d_gene: TRBD1; CDR3aa: CASSFWGDRLRGTEAFF; CDR3nt: TGTGCCAGCAGTTTCTGGGGGGACAGGCTACGTGGCACTGAAGCTTTCTTT
v_gene: TRBV5-6; j_gene: TRBJ2-2; abundance: .; d_gene: .; CDR3aa: CASSFAGAGPGELFF; CDR3nt: TGTGCCAGCAGCTTTGCAGGGGCTGGCCCCGGGGAGCTGTTTTTT
v_gene: TRBV28; j_gene: TRBJ1-5; abundance: once; d_gene: TRBD1; CDR3aa: CASRYLGTAPDQPQHF; CDR3nt: TGTGCCAGCAGGTATCTCGGGACAGCTCCCGATCAGCCCCAGCATTTT
v_gene: TRBV24-1; j_gene: TRBJ2-7; abundance: .; d_gene: .; CDR3aa: CATSETTGEQYF; CDR3nt: TGTGCCACCAGTGAGACCACAGGCGAGCAGTACTTC
v_gene: TRBV6-4; j_gene: TRBJ2-5; abundance: .; d_gene: TRBD2; CDR3aa: CASSDREGQETQYF; CDR3nt: TGTGCCAGCAGTGATAGGGAGGGCCAAGAGACCCAGTACTTC
v_gene: TRBV3-1/TRBV3-2; j_gene: TRBJ1-2; abundance: .; d_gene: TRBD1; CDR3aa: CASSQRDRGRGYTF; CDR3nt: TGTGCCAGCAGCCAGCGGGACAGGGGGCGCGGCTACACCTTC
v_gene: TRBV5-5; j_gene: TRBJ2-7; abundance: .; d_gene: TRBD1; CDR3aa: CASSPGDRGFGYEQYF; CDR3nt: TGTGCCAGCAGCCCGGGGGACAGGGGGTTCGGTTACGAGCAGTACTTC
v_gene: TRBV20-1; j_gene: TRBJ1-1; abundance: .; d_gene: .; CDR3aa: CSAFKSGNAFF; CDR3nt: TGCAGTGCGTTTAAGTCAGGGAATGCTTTCTTT
v_gene: TRBV7-9; j_gene: TRBJ2-7; abundance: few; d_gene: TRBD2; CDR3aa: CASSPGGTTYEQYF; CDR3nt: TGTGCCAGCAGCCCGGGGGGGACTACCTACGAGCAGTACTTC
v_gene: TRBV6-5; j_gene: TRBJ2-2; abundance: .; d_gene: .; CDR3aa: CASSARPPNTGELFF; CDR3nt: TGTGCCAGCTCTGCGCGGCCGCCGAACACCGGGGAGCTGTTTTTT